The 11 T cell receptor beta chains below were found in one sample sequenced in a study of cytomegalovirus exposure and HLA in healthy donors. The repertoire was sequenced with immunoSEQ multiplex PCR; TCRdb's copy has only in-frame clones and lacks some. The table has more than 100,000 clones, roughly 90% seen once. Sequenced: PBMCs. The receptors here all came from a man aged 25-45 years in good health and CMV-seronegative.

The chain has TRBV2 and TRBJ1-1; D is unclear. V gave up 6 bases and J gave up 6 bases, with 17 bases separating them. CDR3 length: 14 amino acids. Germline values: CDR1 SNHLY, CDR2 FYNNEI. CDR3 loop: CASRTDGRVAEAFF. As DNA, the CDR3 is TGTGCCAGCAGGACCGACGGGCGGGTGGCTGAAGCTTTCTTT.

The chain carries TRBV29-1 and TRBJ1-1; D is possibly TRBD1 (6 bases). Germline values: CDR1 SQVTM, CDR2 ANQGSEA. CDR3 length: 12 residues. Trimming left V 6 bases short and J 2 bases short, with 10 bases between. The CDR3 nucleotides read TGCAGCGTGTGGACAGCCAACACTGAAGCTTTCTTT. This encodes CSVWTANTEAFF.

V usage is TRBV5-4 and J usage is TRBJ2-7, with TRBD2 matching over 7 bases. The CDR3 has 15 residues. Germline V CDR1 and CDR2: SGHNT, YYREEE (reference sequence). The ends lost 3 bases at V and 0 bases at J; junction bases unmatched: 6. The CDR3 region is CASSSRTSVSYEQYF. In DNA, the CDR3 is TGTGCCAGCAGCTCGCGGACTAGTGTCTCCTACGAGCAGTACTTC.

The chain couples TRBV5-6 to TRBJ2-3; D not certain. The germline V gene has CDR1 SGHDT and CDR2 YYEEEE. The CDR3 is made up of 17 amino acids. Trimming took off 0 bases at V and 0 bases at J, with 14 bases between the two ends. The CDR3 nucleotides are TGTGCCAGCAGCTTGGAAATCTGGGCCACTAGCACAGATACGCAGTATTTT. It translates to CASSLEIWATSTDTQYF.

Comment on this clone: Germline is not matched at one junction end, which may reflect a read error. The rearrangement joins TRBV2 to TRBJ1-6, with TRBD1 matching 7 bases. Germline V gene data show CDR1 as SNHLY and CDR2 as FYNNEI. The CDR3 has 13 residues. As DNA, the CDR3 is TGTGCCAGCATGGAGGGGGCGCGTTCACCCTTCCACTTT. Residues: CASMEGARSPFHF.

This chain connects TRBV10-1 to TRBJ2-2; 9 positions agree with TRBD2. With V trimmed by 5 bases and J by 1 base, 2 bases remained unmatched. The germline CDR1 and CDR2 sequences are WNHNN and SYGVQD (reference sequence). The CDR3 is 15 amino acids. DNA for the CDR3: TGCGCCAGCAGTATTAGCGGGAGGAACACCGGGGAGCTGTTTTTT. This gives the protein CASSISGRNTGELFF.

This chain joins TRBV5-6 and TRBJ2-2, with 12 bases lining up with TRBD2. The V gene's germline CDR1 is SGHDT and CDR2 YYEEEE. CDR3 length: 17 amino acids. Unmatched junction bases numbered 6, after V lost 4 bases and J lost 2 bases. CDR3 bases: TGTGCCAGCAGCCCAGGACTAGCGGGAATTAACACCGGGGAGCTGTTTTTT. This translates into CASSPGLAGINTGELFF.

This clone is a singleton in its sample. This chain links TRBV2 with TRBJ2-5; 8 bases map to TRBD1. The CDR3 is 16 amino acids. Germline V gene lookup returns CDR1 SNHLY and CDR2 FYNNEI. Trimming removed 1 base from V and 3 bases from J; junction bases left unmatched: 7. CDR3 loop: CASSEDWAGGEETQYF. The CDR3 nucleotides read TGTGCCAGCAGTGAAGATTGGGCAGGGGGCGAAGAGACCCAGTACTTC.

The chain joins TRBV11-1 to TRBJ2-7; 7 bases are shared with TRBD1. The length of the CDR3 is 14 residues. Germline-derived CDR1 and CDR2 are SGHAT and FQDESV (reference sequence). V trimming: 5 bases; J trimming: 5 bases; junction bases outside the gene matches: 9. DNA of the CDR3: TGTGCCAGCAGCCGCGACAGGGCGGAGAACGAGCAGTACTTC. Amino acid sequence: CASSRDRAENEQYF.

This chain links TRBV7-9 with TRBJ1-1, with 8 bases fitting TRBD1. The CDR3 is 15 residues long. CDR1 is SEHNR, CDR2 FQNEAQ, per germline (reference sequence). V trimming: 1 base; J trimming: 1 base; junction bases outside the gene matches: 2. CDR3 residues: CASSLEGTGNTEAFF. For the CDR3, the DNA is TGTGCCAGCAGCTTAGAAGGGACAGGGAACACTGAAGCTTTCTTT.

The V call is TRBV19, the J call TRBJ1-1; no reliable D call. The CDR3 spans 14 residues. The germline gives CDR1 LNHDA, CDR2 SQIVND (reference sequence). V lost 8 bases and J lost 0, with 13 bases in between. CDR3 in DNA: TGTGCCAGTCGCTGGGCAGTCATGAACACTGAAGCTTTCTTT. As protein: CASRWAVMNTEAFF.